Listed below are T cell receptor beta chains from one sample, sequenced in a study of T-cell reconstitution after alpha-beta-depleted transplantation in children. TCRdb itself ran the PCR reads through MiXCR, one entry per CDR3 protein. In the table there are hundreds of thousands of distinct CDR3 sequences, under 15% of which are singletons. The specimen comprised PBMCs, sampled before TCRalphabeta/CD19-depleted stem cell transplant. The source of these receptors is a girl under 10 years old with congenital amegakaryocytic thrombocytopenia, due to receive a stem cell transplant. CDR3s include the opening cysteine and the closing phenylalanine or tryptophan. D genes are given only for firm matches. Size values are once, few and many counts, or a class for expanded clones, and some rows have none.

>TRBV11-1|.|TRBJ2-5|many
CASSLGTTGHILQETQYF
TGTGCCAGCAGCTTAGGCACCACAGGGCACATTCTCCAAGAGACCCAGTACTTC
>TRBV20-1|.|TRBJ1-2|many
CSARDSKQADYGYTF
TGCAGTGCTAGAGATTCGAAACAGGCTGACTATGGCTACACCTTC
>TRBV7-8|TRBD2|TRBJ2-1|.
CASSQRTSGTNNEQFF
TGTGCCAGCAGCCAACGGACTAGCGGGACGAACAATGAGCAGTTCTTC
>TRBV20-1|.|TRBJ2-5|many
CSAPLGQPIQETQYF
TGCAGTGCCCCCCTGGGACAACCTATCCAAGAGACCCAGTACTTC
>TRBV27|.|TRBJ1-5|few
CASSLSSGGGNQPQHF
TGTGCCAGCAGTTTAAGTTCCGGGGGTGGGAATCAGCCCCAGCATTTT
>TRBV5-1|.|TRBJ2-7|many
CASSLEIGEQYF
TGCGCCAGCAGCTTAGAGATCGGAGAGCAGTACTTC
>TRBV4-1|TRBD1|TRBJ1-1|many
CASSPGQGEAFF
TGCGCCAGCAGCCCCGGACAGGGGGAAGCTTTCTTT
>TRBV20-1|.|TRBJ2-5|.
CSARDSYDARVETQYF
TGCAGTGCTAGAGACTCTTATGACGCCCGTGTGGAGACCCAGTACTTC
>TRBV5-1|.|TRBJ2-3|many
CASSLSGGSTDTQYF
TGCGCCAGCAGCTTGAGCGGCGGTAGCACAGATACGCAGTATTTT
>TRBV3-1|TRBD1|TRBJ2-4|few
CASSHDRAYIQYF
TGTGCCAGCAGCCATGACAGGGCTTACATTCAGTACTTC
>TRBV27|.|TRBJ1-5|.
CASRTSGGVSNQPQHF
TGTGCCAGCAGGACATCGGGGGGGGTTAGCAATCAGCCCCAGCATTTT
>TRBV5-1|.|TRBJ2-5|few
CASSQEATQYF
TGCGCCAGCAGTCAAGAGGCGACCCAGTACTTC
>TRBV29-1|.|TRBJ2-1|.
CSVEDLDQGSVLEQFF
TGCAGCGTTGAAGACCTAGATCAGGGATCCGTTCTTGAGCAGTTCTTC
>TRBV7-9|.|TRBJ2-1|many
CASSPWSVFEQFF
TGTGCCAGCAGCCCATGGTCCGTCTTTGAGCAGTTCTTC
>TRBV20-1|TRBD1|TRBJ2-7|few
CSARDSDRLFSYEQYF
TGCAGTGCTAGAGACTCGGACAGGCTATTCTCCTACGAGCAGTACTTC
>TRBV12-3/TRBV12-4|.|TRBJ1-4|many
CASLGPPGAEKLFF
TGTGCCAGTTTAGGGCCCCCGGGAGCTGAAAAACTGTTTTTT
>TRBV29-1|.|TRBJ2-3|few
CSVGPRLADTQYF
TGCAGCGTTGGGCCCCGACTAGCAGATACGCAGTATTTT
>TRBV10-3|TRBD2|TRBJ2-1|few
CAIGGGYGSYNEQFF
TGTGCCATCGGGGGGGGATATGGCTCCTACAATGAGCAGTTCTTC
>TRBV29-1|TRBD1|TRBJ2-3|many
CSGFGTEGTDTQYF
TGCAGCGGTTTCGGGACAGAAGGCACAGATACGCAGTATTTT
>TRBV7-9|TRBD1|TRBJ2-3|few
CASDGTGVSGSTDTQYF
TGTGCCAGCGACGGGACAGGGGTTAGCGGCAGCACAGATACGCAGTATTTT